This T cell receptor (beta chain) comes out of a study of cytotoxic CD8 clonotypes in ibrutinib-treated CLL. About the study: There were about a dozen relapsed/refractory patients and roughly 15 treatment-naive patients, and under 18 were IGHV unmutated.

A 1 in 200,000 to 1 in 1 million T cell depth was the sequencing target. Assay used: immunoSEQ multiplex PCR; TCRdb lists only in-frame clones, some missing. This table has 95,000 to 100,000 clones, around 73% appearing once. This clone was seen only a few times. The antigen is unknown. This CDR3 is built from 15 residues. V was shortened by 3 bases and J by 10 bases, with 16 bases between the two germline ends. Germline V gives CDR1 SEHNR, CDR2 FQNEAQ (reference sequence). General study results and limits: Collection times varied between progressing and sustained-remission patients.

This chain uses TRBV7-9 with TRBJ1-6; no clear D gene. This TCR came from a human donor with chronic lymphocytic leukemia. Specimen: PBMCs, collected after 12 months of ibrutinib treatment. CDR3 nucleotide sequence: TGTGCCAGCAGCTTGGAAAAAGGCCTCGGGTCACCCCTCCACTTT. This codes for CASSLEKGLGSPLHF. Full variable domain (remainder filled in from reference TRBV7-9 and TRBJ1-6): DTGVSQNPRHKITKRGQNVTFRCDPISEHNRLYWYRQTLGQGPEFLTYFQNEAQLEKSRLLSDRFSAERPKGSFSTLEIQRTEQGDSAMYLCASSLEKGLGSPLHFGNGTRLTVT.